The source of this T cell receptor beta chain is a study of cytomegalovirus exposure and HLA in healthy donors. Study-wide context: Out of about 190 million T cells, an earlier analysis found about 100 million unique TCR beta sequences in total.

Germline V gene sequence: CDR1 SEHNR, CDR2 FQNEAQ (reference sequence). V was cut by 2 bases and J by 5 bases, with 7 bases left in between. CDR3 length equals 13 residues. In the PCR, 60 Vbeta and 13 Jbeta primers were used. Repertoires were generated with immunoSEQ multiplex PCR, while TCRdb's copy carries only in-frame clones and drops some. The sample records approximately 150,000 clones, about 77% being singletons. Each donor's status was that of a healthy bone marrow donor. Ten or more counts support this clone. Its antigen is still unknown. Other nucleotide sequences in the sample specify the same CDR3. Study outcomes and limitations: Researchers reported that a few CMV-associated chains were confirmed in vitro as CMV antigen-specific.

This chain uses TRBV7-9 with TRBJ1-5, with unresolved D. The sequence was obtained from a man between 18 and 29 years old in good health and CMV-seropositive. The sequencing input was PBMCs. CDR3 DNA: TGTGCCAGCAGCTTAAGCGGGGATCAGCCCCAGCATTTT. This sequence encodes CASSLSGDQPQHF.